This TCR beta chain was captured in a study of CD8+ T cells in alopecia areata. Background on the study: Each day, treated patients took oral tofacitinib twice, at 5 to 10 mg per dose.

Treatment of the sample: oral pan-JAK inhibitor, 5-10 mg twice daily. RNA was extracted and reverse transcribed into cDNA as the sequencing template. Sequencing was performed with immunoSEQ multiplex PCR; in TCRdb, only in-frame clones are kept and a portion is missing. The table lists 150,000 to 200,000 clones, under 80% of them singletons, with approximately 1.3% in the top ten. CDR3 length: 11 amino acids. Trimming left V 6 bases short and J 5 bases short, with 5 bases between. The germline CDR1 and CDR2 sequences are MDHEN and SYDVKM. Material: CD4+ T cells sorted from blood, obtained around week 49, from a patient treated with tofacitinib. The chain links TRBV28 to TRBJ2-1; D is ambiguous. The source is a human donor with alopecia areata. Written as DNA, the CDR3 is TGTGCCAGCAGCTCAAACAATGAGCAGTTCTTC. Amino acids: CASSSNNEQFF.